One T cell receptor beta chain is described in this entry. The sample originates from a study of T cell changes during pregnancy in multiple sclerosis. This table comes from immunoSEQ multiplex PCR, and its TCRdb copy is limited to in-frame clones, with some not included. The table lists about 24,000 clones, 88% of them singletons. The CDR3 has 11 residues. Trimming pared 5 bases from V and 4 bases from J, leaving 9 bases between. The germline V gene encodes CDR1 DFQATT and CDR2 SNEGSKA (reference sequence). Specimen: CD4+ T cells from peripheral blood mononuclear cells, collected in the first trimester of pregnancy. The receptor comes from a female donor in good health, enrolled as a control in a pregnancy study. This chain connects TRBV20-1 to TRBJ2-7; D is unclear. The CDR3 DNA reads TGCAGTGCTCTTATTTCTTACGAGCAGTACTTC. It encodes CSALISYEQYF.